The present TCR beta chain was sequenced within a study of blood T cell repertoires in COVID-19. The CDR3 covers 13 residues. Germline CDR1 reads SGHNT; CDR2 reads YENEEA. Trimming removed 1 base at V and 6 bases at J, with 9 bases between. TCRdb keeps only in-frame clones here, not all; method: immunoSEQ multiplex PCR. The sample contains about 170,000 clones, roughly nine tenths of which appear only once. The V and J genes are TRBV11-3 and TRBJ1-1, with unresolved D. Sequencing was carried out using peripheral blood. The origin of this receptor is a woman aged 60 to 75 with COVID-19, enrolled during active disease. The CDR3 DNA reads TGTGCCAGCAGCTTAGGGCAACGGGCTGAAGCTTTCTTT. It specifies CASSLGQRAEAFF.